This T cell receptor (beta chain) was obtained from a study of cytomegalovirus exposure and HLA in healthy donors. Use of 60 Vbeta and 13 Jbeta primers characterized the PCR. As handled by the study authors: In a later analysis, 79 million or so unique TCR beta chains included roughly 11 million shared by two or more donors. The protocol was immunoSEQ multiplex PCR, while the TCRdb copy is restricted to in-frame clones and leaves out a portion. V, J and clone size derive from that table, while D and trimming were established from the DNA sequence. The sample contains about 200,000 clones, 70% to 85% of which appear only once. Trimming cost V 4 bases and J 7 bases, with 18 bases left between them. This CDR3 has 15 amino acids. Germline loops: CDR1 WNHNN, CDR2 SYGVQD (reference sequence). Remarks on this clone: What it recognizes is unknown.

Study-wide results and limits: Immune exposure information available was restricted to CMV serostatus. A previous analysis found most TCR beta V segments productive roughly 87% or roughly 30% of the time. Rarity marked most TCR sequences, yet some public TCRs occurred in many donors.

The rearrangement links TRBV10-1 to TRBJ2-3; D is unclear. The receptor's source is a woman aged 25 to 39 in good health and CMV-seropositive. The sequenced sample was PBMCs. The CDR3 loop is CASSGDSPSSYTQYF. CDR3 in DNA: TGCGCCAGCAGTGGCGACTCTCCCTCGAGCTATACGCAGTATTTT.